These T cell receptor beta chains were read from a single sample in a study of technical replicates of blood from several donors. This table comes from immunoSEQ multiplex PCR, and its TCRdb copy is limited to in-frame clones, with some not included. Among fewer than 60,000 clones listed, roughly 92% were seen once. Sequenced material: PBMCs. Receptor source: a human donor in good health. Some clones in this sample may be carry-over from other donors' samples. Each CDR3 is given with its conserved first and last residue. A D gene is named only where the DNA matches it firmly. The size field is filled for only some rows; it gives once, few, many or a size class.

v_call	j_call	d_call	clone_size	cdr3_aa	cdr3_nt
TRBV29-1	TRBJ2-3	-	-	CSVVFGLATQYF	TGCAGCGTTGTTTTTGGGCTGGCTACGCAGTATTTT
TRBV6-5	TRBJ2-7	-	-	CASRAGAPLEQYF	TGTGCCAGCAGAGCAGGGGCACCTCTAGAGCAGTACTTC
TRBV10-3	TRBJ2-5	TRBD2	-	CAISKRGGEETQYF	TGTGCCATCAGTAAGCGGGGGGGAGAAGAGACCCAGTACTTC
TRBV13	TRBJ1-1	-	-	CASSLGENTEVFF	TGTGCCAGCAGCTTAGGGGAGAACACTGAAGTTTTCTTT
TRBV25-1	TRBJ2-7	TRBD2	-	CASSEWPSGAEQYF	TGTGCCAGCAGTGAATGGCCTAGCGGGGCGGAGCAGTACTTC
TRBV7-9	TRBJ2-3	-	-	CASSLRLADTQYF	TGTGCCAGCAGCTTGCGACTAGCAGATACGCAGTATTTT
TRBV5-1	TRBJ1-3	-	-	CASSLWGHEEGNTIYF	TGCGCCAGCAGCTTGTGGGGGCACGAGGAGGGAAACACCATATATTTT
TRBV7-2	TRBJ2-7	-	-	CASSPDNYEQYF	TGTGCCAGCAGCCCCGACAACTACGAGCAGTACTTC
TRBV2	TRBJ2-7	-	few	CASSVRRTSDEEQYF	TGTGCCAGCAGTGTCAGACGGACTTCCGACGAGGAGCAGTACTTC
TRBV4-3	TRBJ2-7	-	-	CASSQGTASYEQYF	TGCGCCAGCAGCCAAGGCACAGCCTCCTACGAGCAGTACTTC
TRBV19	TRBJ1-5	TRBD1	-	CASSMITGGQPQHF	TGTGCCAGTAGCATGATTACAGGGGGGCAGCCCCAGCATTTT
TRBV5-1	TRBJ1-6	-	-	CASSLGVYNSPLHF	TGCGCCAGCAGCTTAGGAGTCTATAATTCACCCCTCCACTTT
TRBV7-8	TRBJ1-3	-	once	CASSSLGGARVAGNTIYF	TGTGCCAGCAGCTCCCTGGGGGGGGCGAGGGTCGCTGGAAACACCATATATTTT
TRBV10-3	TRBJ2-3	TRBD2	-	CAISDGAGGADTQYF	TGTGCCATCAGTGATGGAGCGGGAGGGGCCGATACGCAGTATTTT
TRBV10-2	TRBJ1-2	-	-	CASSETRRTFGYGYTF	TGCGCCAGCAGTGAAACGCGACGGACATTTGGCTATGGCTACACCTTC
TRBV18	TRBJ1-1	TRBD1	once	CASSTDRANTEAFF	TGTGCCAGCTCCACGGACAGGGCGAACACTGAAGCTTTCTTT
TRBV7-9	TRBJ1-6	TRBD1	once	CASSSGQLNSPLHF	TGTGCCAGCAGCTCGGGACAGCTAAATTCACCCCTCCACTTT
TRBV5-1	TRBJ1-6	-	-	CASRGAEIGSLHF	TGCGCCAGCAGGGGGGCCGAGATAGGATCCCTCCACTTT
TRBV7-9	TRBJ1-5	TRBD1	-	CASSLCIGTACNQPQHF	TGTGCCAGCAGCCTATGTATCGGGACAGCGTGCAATCAGCCCCAGCATTTT
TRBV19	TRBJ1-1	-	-	CASSRGEAMNTEAFF	TGTGCCAGTAGTAGGGGAGAGGCAATGAACACTGAAGCTTTCTTT
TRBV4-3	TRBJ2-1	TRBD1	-	CASSQEYRGDEQFF	TGCGCCAGCAGCCAAGAATACAGGGGGGATGAGCAGTTCTTC
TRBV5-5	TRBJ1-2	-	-	CASSWGRFGKDYGYTF	TGTGCCAGCAGCTGGGGGCGGTTTGGTAAGGACTATGGCTACACCTTC
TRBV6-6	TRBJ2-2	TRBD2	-	CASRQTSGRGGGELFF	TGTGCCAGCAGGCAGACTAGCGGGAGAGGTGGCGGGGAGCTGTTTTTT
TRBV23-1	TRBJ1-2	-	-	CASTRPPDSHYGYTF	TGCGCCAGCACCCGCCCTCCGGACAGCCACTATGGCTACACCTTC
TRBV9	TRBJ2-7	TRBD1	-	CASSGDGTGGREQYF	TGTGCCAGCAGCGGAGACGGGACAGGGGGCCGCGAGCAGTACTTC
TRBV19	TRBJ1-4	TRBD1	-	CASRSSTGWNEKLFF	TGTGCCAGTAGGTCTTCGACAGGGTGGAACGAAAAACTGTTTTTT
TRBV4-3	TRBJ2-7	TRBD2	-	CASSKTSGGSYEQYF	TGCGCCAGCAGCAAGACTAGCGGGGGCTCCTACGAGCAGTACTTC
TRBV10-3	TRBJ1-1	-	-	CAITQGPKNTEAFF	TGTGCCATCACTCAGGGGCCGAAGAACACTGAAGCTTTCTTT
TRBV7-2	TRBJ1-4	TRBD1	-	CASSLRQGAEKLFF	TGTGCCAGCAGCCTTAGACAGGGAGCAGAAAAACTGTTTTTT
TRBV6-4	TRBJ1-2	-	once	CASIGGTRGGYTF	TGTGCCAGCATTGGAGGAACTCGGGGGGGCTACACCTTC
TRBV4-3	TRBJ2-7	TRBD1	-	CASSQEPGQGVRNEQYF	TGCGCCAGCAGCCAAGAACCCGGACAGGGAGTTCGCAACGAGCAGTACTTC
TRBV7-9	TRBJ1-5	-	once	CASSLSGGDQPQHF	TGTGCCAGCAGCTTATCGGGGGGGGATCAGCCCCAGCATTTT
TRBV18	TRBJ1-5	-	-	CASSPTYGRDQPQHF	TGTGCCAGCTCACCGACCTATGGCAGGGATCAGCCCCAGCATTTT
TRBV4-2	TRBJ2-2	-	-	CASSLDRANTGELFF	TGTGCCAGCAGCCTCGACCGGGCGAACACCGGGGAGCTGTTTTTT
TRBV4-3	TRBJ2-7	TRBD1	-	CASSQHGTGGSYEQYF	TGCGCCAGCAGCCAACACGGGACAGGGGGTTCCTACGAGCAGTACTTC
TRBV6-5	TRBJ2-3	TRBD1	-	CASSYSTGTQYF	TGTGCCAGCAGTTACTCGACAGGGACACAGTATTTT
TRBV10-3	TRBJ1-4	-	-	CACGPPTNEKLFF	TGTGCCTGCGGCCCGCCAACTAATGAAAAACTGTTTTTT
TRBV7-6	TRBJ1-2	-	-	CASSLGRANYGYTF	TGTGCCAGCAGCTTAGGGAGAGCTAACTATGGCTACACCTTC
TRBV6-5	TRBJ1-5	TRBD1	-	CASSPRDRQNQPQHF	TGTGCCAGCAGCCCCCGGGACAGACAAAATCAGCCCCAGCATTTT
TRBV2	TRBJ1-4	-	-	CASSERKEGKLFF	TGTGCCAGCAGTGAAAGGAAGGAGGGAAAACTGTTTTTT
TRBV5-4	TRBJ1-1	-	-	CASSLRDTNTEAFF	TGTGCCAGCAGCTTACGTGACACGAACACTGAAGCTTTCTTT
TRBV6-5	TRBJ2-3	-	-	CASGESTDTQYF	TGTGCCTCGGGGGAGAGCACAGATACGCAGTATTTT
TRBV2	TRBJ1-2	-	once	CASSAEGSYGYTF	TGTGCCAGCAGTGCGGAAGGGAGCTATGGCTACACCTTC
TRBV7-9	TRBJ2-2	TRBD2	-	CASSRGAGELFF	TGTGCCAGCTCACGGGGGGCCGGGGAGCTGTTTTTT
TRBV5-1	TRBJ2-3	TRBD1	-	CASSLQGATDTQYF	TGCGCCAGCAGCTTACAGGGGGCTACAGATACGCAGTATTTT
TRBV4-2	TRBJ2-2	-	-	CASSQEGGLANTGELFF	TGTGCCAGCAGCCAAGAGGGTGGGCTCGCGAACACCGGGGAGCTGTTTTTT